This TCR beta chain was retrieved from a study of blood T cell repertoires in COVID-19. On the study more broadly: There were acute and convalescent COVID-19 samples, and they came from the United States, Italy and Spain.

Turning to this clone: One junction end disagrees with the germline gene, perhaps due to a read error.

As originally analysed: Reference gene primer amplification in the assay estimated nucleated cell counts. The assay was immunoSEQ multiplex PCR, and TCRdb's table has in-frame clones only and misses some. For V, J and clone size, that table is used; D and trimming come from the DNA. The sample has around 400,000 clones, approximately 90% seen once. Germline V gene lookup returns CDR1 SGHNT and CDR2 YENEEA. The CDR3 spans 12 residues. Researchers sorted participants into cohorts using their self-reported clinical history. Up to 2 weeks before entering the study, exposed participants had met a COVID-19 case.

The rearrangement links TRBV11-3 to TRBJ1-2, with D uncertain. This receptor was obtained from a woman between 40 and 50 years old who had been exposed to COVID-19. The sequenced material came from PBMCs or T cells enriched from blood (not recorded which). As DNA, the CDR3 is TGTGCCAGCAGCCCATTACGGGGTCCGAGGGCCTTC. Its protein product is CASSPLRGPRAF.